This TCR beta chain was sequenced during a study of cytomegalovirus exposure and HLA in healthy donors. Germline CDR1 MDHEN, CDR2 SYDVKM. The CDR3 has 15 residues. Trimming stripped 6 bases from V and 8 bases from J, with 17 bases between. It was with 60 Vbeta and 13 Jbeta primers that the PCR ran. Libraries were prepared by immunoSEQ multiplex PCR; TCRdb keeps only in-frame clonotypes and omits some of them. The data contain some 150,000 clones, 79% of them singletons. This TCR was recovered from a woman aged 50 to 65 in good health and CMV-seronegative. The sample consisted of PBMCs. The chain combines TRBV28 with TRBJ1-6, with D perhaps matching TRBD1 (6 bases). The CDR3 sequence: CASSPTDRYDSPLHF. CDR3 DNA: TGTGCCAGCAGCCCAACGGACAGATATGATTCACCCCTCCACTTT.